These 28 T cell receptor beta chains originate from one sample sequenced in a study of blood T cell repertoires in COVID-19. Measured with immunoSEQ multiplex PCR; TCRdb has only the in-frame clones, and not every one. The sample holds some 190,000 clones, roughly 85% seen once. Sequencing used peripheral blood. All receptors come from a man in his 60s with acute or convalescent COVID-19.

The chain couples TRBV24-1 to TRBJ2-3, with 9 bases identical to TRBD1. CDR1 is KGHDR and CDR2 is SFDVKD in the germline V gene. This CDR3 is 17 amino acids long. V was pared by 4 bases and J by 4 bases, with 11 bases of the junction left unmatched. CDR3 nucleotide sequence: TGTGCCACCAGTGACGTCAACAGGGGGCGGTTGGCAGATACGCAGTATTTT. Its protein product is CATSDVNRGRLADTQYF.

The chain uses TRBV28 and TRBJ2-3; D might be TRBD1 (5 bases). The CDR3 runs to 12 residues. Germline CDR1 and CDR2: MDHEN and SYDVKM. Trimming took 8 bases from V and 2 from J, leaving 8 bases between them. The CDR3 sequence is CASGAPTDTQYF. DNA of the CDR3: TGTGCCAGCGGGGCGCCCACAGATACGCAGTATTTT.

The V call is TRBV13, the J call TRBJ2-1; TRBD1 matches 9 bases. The ends lost 6 bases at V and 0 bases at J; junction bases unmatched: 6. Germline V gives CDR1 PRHDT, CDR2 FYEKMQ (reference sequence). This CDR3 has 16 amino acids. CDR3 amino acids: CASRDRGLSSYNEQFF. CDR3 DNA sequence: TGTGCCAGCAGGGACAGGGGACTTAGCTCCTACAATGAGCAGTTCTTC.

The chain joins TRBV12-3 or TRBV12-4 to TRBJ2-1; D perhaps matches TRBD2 (6 bases). The CDR3 extends over 12 amino acids. V lost 5 bases and J 7 bases, leaving 9 bases between the germline ends. CDR3 sequence (DNA): TGTGCCAGCAGTAGACTAGAAAATGAGCAGTTCTTC. Amino acids: CASSRLENEQFF.

This chain connects TRBV2 to TRBJ2-2, with 8 bases that match TRBD1. Germline V gene lookup returns CDR1 SNHLY and CDR2 FYNNEI. With 6 bases clipped from V and 0 bases from J, the junction kept 3 bases outside the gene matches. CDR3 length: 15 amino acids. The CDR3 sequence is CASRGTGTNTGELFF. The CDR3 coding sequence is TGTGCCAGCAGAGGGACAGGTACGAACACCGGGGAGCTGTTTTTT.

The chain carries TRBV6-2 or TRBV6-3 and TRBJ2-3; 8 positions match TRBD1. J was trimmed by 3 bases and V by 5 bases; bases with no gene match: 10. Germline V gene lookup returns CDR1 MNHEY and CDR2 SVGEGT. The CDR3 runs to 16 residues. The CDR3: CASSTRQGLRTDTQYF. The CDR3 bases are TGTGCCAGCAGTACGAGACAGGGGCTGCGGACAGATACGCAGTATTTT.

The J gene is TRBJ2-1, the V gene TRBV19; no reliable D call. The CDR3 is 15 residues long. Germline V gene lookup returns CDR1 LNHDA and CDR2 SQIVND (reference sequence). Trimming shortened V by 1 base and J by 4 bases, and 11 bases separated the two germline ends. The CDR3 DNA reads TGTGCCAGTAGTATAGTAGAAGCGCAATACAATGAGCAGTTCTTC. Translated, it gives CASSIVEAQYNEQFF.

The V gene is TRBV10-3, the J gene TRBJ2-7; 7 nucleotides agree with TRBD1. Germline V gene lookup returns CDR1 ENHRY and CDR2 SYGVKD. V was pared by 8 bases and J by 3 bases, with 4 bases of the junction left unmatched. The CDR3 loop spans 12 amino acids. Here the CDR3 DNA reads TGTGCCATCGGGAGACAGGGCTACGAGCAGTACTTC. Translation: CAIGRQGYEQYF.

The chain couples TRBV28 to TRBJ2-3; 7 bases match TRBD2. Germline V gene lookup returns CDR1 MDHEN and CDR2 SYDVKM. Trimming removed 5 bases from V and 2 bases from J; junction bases left unmatched: 7. The CDR3 contains 15 residues. The CDR3: CASSPGLLFTDTQYF. Written as DNA, the CDR3 is TGTGCCAGCAGTCCGGGACTATTATTCACAGATACGCAGTATTTT. Full variable domain (remainder filled in from reference TRBV28 and TRBJ2-3): DVKVTQSSRYLVKRTGEKVFLECVQDMDHENMFWYRQDPGLGLRLIYFSYDVKMKEKGDIPEGYSVSREKKERFSLILESASTNQTSMYLCASSPGLLFTDTQYFGPGTRLTVL.

This chain joins TRBV7-2 and TRBJ2-2; maybe TRBD1 (6 bases). This CDR3 is 15 amino acids long. V shed 1 base and J shed 6 bases, with 12 bases lying between them. Germline CDR1 is SGHTA and CDR2 is FQGNSA. CDR3: CASSLGTGPSGELFF. CDR3 sequence (DNA): TGTGCCAGCAGCTTAGGAACAGGGCCATCCGGGGAGCTGTTTTTT.

This chain uses TRBV28 with TRBJ2-1; weak D call: TRBD2 (6 bases). V was pared by 9 bases and J by 2 bases, with 20 bases between. Germline lookup yields CDR1 MDHEN and CDR2 SYDVKM. This CDR3 has 16 residues. The CDR3 nucleotides are TGTGCCAGTGCCGGTGGGGGGACCTCAACCTACAATGAGCAGTTCTTC. Amino acids: CASAGGGTSTYNEQFF.

This sequence joins TRBV5-4 and TRBJ2-1, with D possibly matching TRBD2 (6 bases). The V gene lost 2 bases and the J gene lost 0 bases, with 12 bases spanning the gap. CDR3 length: 16 residues. The germline gives CDR1 SGHNT, CDR2 YYREEE (reference sequence). CDR3 DNA sequence: TGTGCCAGCAGCTTACGGCGGGATAGCTCCTACAATGAGCAGTTCTTC. Amino acids: CASSLRRDSSYNEQFF. Together with reference TRBV5-4 and TRBJ2-1, the CDR3 gives the full variable domain: ETGVTQSPTHLIKTRGQQVTLRCSSQSGHNTVSWYQQALGQGPQFIFQYYREEENGRGNFPPRFSGLQFPNYSSELNVNALELDDSALYLCASSLRRDSSYNEQFFGPGTRLTVL.

The rearrangement uses TRBV19 and TRBJ1-2; 9 bases fit TRBD1. The CDR3 consists of 13 residues. V gave up 8 bases and J gave up 8 bases; unmatched junction bases: 9. CDR1 and CDR2 from the germline V gene are LNHDA and SQIVND (reference sequence). Here the CDR3 DNA reads TGTGCCAGTTCCGGGACAGGGCGCCGAGGCTACACCTTC. Translated, it gives CASSGTGRRGYTF. The whole variable domain, filled in from reference TRBV19 and TRBJ1-2, reads DGGITQSPKYLFRKEGQNVTLSCEQNLNHDAMYWYRQDPGQGLRLIYYSQIVNDFQKGDIAEGYSVSREKKESFPLTVTSAQKNPTAFYLCASSGTGRRGYTFGSGTRLTVV.

This chain uses TRBV9 with TRBJ2-3, with TRBD2 matching over 8 bases. Germline V gene data show CDR1 as SGDLS and CDR2 as YYNGEE. V lost 0 bases and J lost 0; bases outside the gene matches: 9. This CDR3 comprises 18 residues. CDR3: CASSVEGGSGTSTDTQYF. The CDR3 bases are TGTGCCAGCAGCGTAGAAGGGGGTAGCGGGACTAGCACAGATACGCAGTATTTT.

V gene TRBV7-3 combines with J gene TRBJ1-5; TRBD1 is a possible D gene (5 bases). There are 11 residues in the CDR3. The germline V gene has CDR1 SGHTA and CDR2 FQGTGA. Trimming left V 5 bases short and J 9 bases short, with 8 bases between. CDR3: CASSLGGPQHF. DNA for the CDR3: TGTGCCAGCAGCCTCGGGGGGCCCCAGCATTTT.

The V gene is TRBV7-8, the J gene TRBJ1-6; a weak D match, TRBD1 (6 bases). The CDR3 consists of 14 residues. Per the germline V gene, CDR1 is SGHVS and CDR2 is FQNEAQ. V lost 5 bases to trimming and J lost 9 bases, with 14 bases between them. In DNA form, the CDR3 reads TGTGCCAGCAGCACGACAGGCTCCGGTTCACCCCTCCACTTT. It translates to CASSTTGSGSPLHF.

The J gene is TRBJ1-6, the V gene TRBV10-3, with 9 positions matching TRBD1. Per the germline V gene, CDR1 is ENHRY and CDR2 is SYGVKD. The CDR3 totals 16 residues. V trimming: 0 bases; J trimming: 10 bases; junction bases outside the gene matches: 7. The CDR3 reads CAISESRDRVSSPLHF. The CDR3 DNA reads TGTGCCATCAGTGAGTCGCGGGACAGGGTTTCCTCACCCCTCCACTTT.

This sequence joins TRBV7-9 and TRBJ1-4; 8 bases agree with TRBD1. Germline trimming cut 4 bases from V and 8 bases from J; bases unmatched to any gene: 15. The CDR3 is 17 amino acids. Germline V gene sequence: CDR1 SEHNR, CDR2 FQNEAQ (reference sequence). The CDR3 DNA reads TGTGCCAGCAGCTCCGGACAGGGTGGTATATCTGGCGAAAAACTGTTTTTT. Encoded protein: CASSSGQGGISGEKLFF.

The rearrangement joins TRBV28 to TRBJ2-7; 8 bases agree with TRBD1. This CDR3 has 14 amino acids. The germline gives CDR1 MDHEN, CDR2 SYDVKM. With 2 bases clipped from V and 4 bases from J, the junction kept 4 bases outside the gene matches. CDR3 DNA: TGTGCCAGCAGTTTAGCAGGGGGCTGGTACGAGCAGTACTTC. Protein product: CASSLAGGWYEQYF. The full variable domain, its missing parts supplied by reference TRBV28 and TRBJ2-7, is DVKVTQSSRYLVKRTGEKVFLECVQDMDHENMFWYRQDPGLGLRLIYFSYDVKMKEKGDIPEGYSVSREKKERFSLILESASTNQTSMYLCASSLAGGWYEQYFGPGTRLTVT.

CDR3 sequence: CASSLGTGSKMELFF. CDR3 coding DNA: TGCGCCAGCAGCCTAGGGACAGGTTCAAAAATGGAGCTGTTTTTT. The chain carries TRBV5-1 and TRBJ2-2, with TRBD1 matching over 8 bases. V lost 4 bases to trimming and J lost 10 bases; unmatched junction nucleotides: 12. The CDR3 is 15 residues long. Germline CDR1 is SGHRS and CDR2 is YFSETQ. The full variable domain, completed using reference TRBV5-1 and TRBJ2-2, is KAGVTQTPRYLIKTRGQQVTLSCSPISGHRSVSWYQQTPGQGLQFLFEYFSETQRNKGNFPGRFSGRQFSNSRSEMNVSTLELGDSALYLCASSLGTGSKMELFFGEGSRLTVL.

The V and J genes are TRBV2 and TRBJ2-2; perhaps TRBD2 as D (6 bases). Germline CDR1 is SNHLY and CDR2 is FYNNEI. Trimming removed 8 bases from V and 4 bases from J, with 14 bases in between. This CDR3 has 14 amino acids. The DNA of the CDR3 is TGTGCCAGCGGGGGGTTGTCCGCCACCGGGGAGCTGTTTTTT. Its translation: CASGGLSATGELFF.

The V gene is TRBV9, the J gene TRBJ2-2, with 7 bases fitting TRBD1. This CDR3 has 15 amino acids. With V trimmed by 4 bases and J by 4 bases, 7 bases remained unmatched. The germline V gene has CDR1 SGDLS and CDR2 YYNGEE. CDR3 residues: CASSFSGGSTGELFF. The CDR3 DNA reads TGTGCCAGCAGCTTTTCAGGGGGTTCCACCGGGGAGCTGTTTTTT.

The chain carries TRBV18 and TRBJ2-1; TRBD2 is a possible D gene (6 bases). Trimming removed 2 bases at V and 1 base at J, with 12 bases between. From germline, CDR1 is KGHSH and CDR2 LQKENI. CDR3 size: 16 residues. The CDR3 DNA sequence: TGTGCCAGCTCACCATTTAGCGGTCAGTCCTACAATGAGCAGTTCTTC. Amino acids: CASSPFSGQSYNEQFF.

The rearrangement links TRBV4-2 to TRBJ2-2, with D tentatively TRBD2 (5 bases). In germline, CDR1 is LGHNA, CDR2 YNFKEQ. Between the trimmed V and J ends, which lost 0 bases and 6 bases, there was a span of 14 bases. This CDR3 spans 16 amino acids. The CDR3 nucleotides read TGTGCCAGCAGCCAAGATGGAGGACCGATTGCCGGGGAGCTGTTTTTT. Its translation is CASSQDGGPIAGELFF.

The genes are TRBV29-1 and TRBJ1-5, with unresolved D. In germline, CDR1 is SQVTM, CDR2 ANQGSEA. Between the trimmed V and J ends, which lost 4 bases and 0 bases, there was a span of 7 bases. This CDR3 has 13 amino acids. This CDR3 reads CSVGNGSNQPQHF. In nucleotides, the CDR3 is TGCAGCGTTGGTAACGGTAGCAATCAGCCCCAGCATTTT.

The gene calls are TRBV18 and TRBJ2-7; a possible D gene is TRBD1 (6 bases). From germline, CDR1 is KGHSH and CDR2 LQKENI. There are 12 residues in the CDR3. V was cut by 5 bases and J by 5 bases, with 10 bases left in between. The CDR3 loop reads CASSTSGDEQYF. DNA of the CDR3: TGTGCCAGCTCAACTTCAGGGGACGAGCAGTACTTC.

The J gene is TRBJ2-1, the V gene TRBV10-3; 10 bases agree with TRBD2. Trimming at V came to 10 bases and at J to 2 bases, leaving 8 bases not matched to a gene. The CDR3 is made up of 15 amino acids. CDR1 and CDR2 (germline): ENHRY, SYGVKD. DNA for the CDR3: TGTGCCACGACCTATAGCGGGAGGCCCTACAATGAGCAGTTCTTC. Translation gives CATTYSGRPYNEQFF.

The chain carries TRBV6-5 and TRBJ1-5, with TRBD1 identical over 7 bases. With V trimmed by 4 bases and J by 4 bases, 10 bases remained unmatched. This CDR3 region has 16 residues. Per germline, CDR1 MNHEY and CDR2 SVGAGI. CDR3 loop: CASSSRSGGLNQPQHF. The CDR3 region has the DNA TGTGCCAGCAGTTCACGTTCAGGGGGGCTGAATCAGCCCCAGCATTTT.